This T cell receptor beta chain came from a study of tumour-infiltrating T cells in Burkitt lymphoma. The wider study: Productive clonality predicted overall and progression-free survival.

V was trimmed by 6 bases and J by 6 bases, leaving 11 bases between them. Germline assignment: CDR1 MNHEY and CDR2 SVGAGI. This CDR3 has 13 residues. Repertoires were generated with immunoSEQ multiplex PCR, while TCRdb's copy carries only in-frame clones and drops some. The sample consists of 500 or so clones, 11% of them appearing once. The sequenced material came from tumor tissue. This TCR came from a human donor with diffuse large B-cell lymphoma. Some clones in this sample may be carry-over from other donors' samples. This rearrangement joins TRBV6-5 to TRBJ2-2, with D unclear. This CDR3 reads CASSPWAPGELFF. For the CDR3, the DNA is TGTGCCAGCAGCCCCTGGGCCCCCGGGGAGCTGTTTTTT.